This T cell receptor (beta chain) was captured in a study of lymphopenia after photon versus proton radiotherapy (dated by TCRdb to the late 2010s). Study-wide context: Photon and proton radiation therapy were compared by the study for their immunological effects in patients with gastrointestinal tumors who developed high-grade lymphopenia. A cohort of some 19 patients with gastrointestinal tumors who received either photon or proton therapy and subsequently developed lymphopenia was included. The goal of the study was to describe how the two radiation modalities differ in their effects on the immune system. Overall study results and their limits: Among patients across the cohort who died, overall survival time showed an inverse correlation with a larger post-nadir drop in TCR diversity. Once the lymphocyte count had reached its nadir, the repertoires of photon-treated patients showed oligoclonal expansion, particularly of CD8+ Temra cells, and this expansion drove the decline in diversity. The survival association was assessed only in patients who died, and the authors presented better survival with proton therapy as a possibility rather than a demonstrated result. Proton-treated patients stayed relatively stable during treatment, while photon-treated patients lost naive T cells and TCR diversity and gained effector/memory populations.

Comment on this clone: Its antigen is currently not known. It has no much larger one-base neighbor in the sample; base qualities were not kept.

CDR1 and CDR2, looked up from the germline V gene (reference sequence), are SEHNR and FQNEAQ. The CDR3 starts with the cysteine, ends with the phenylalanine, and has 13 residues. Only CDR3 DNA is held: 39 bases, read in frame from base 1. V and J lose 5 bases and 0 bases, and a span of 7 bases separates them. The library was made by the immunoSEQ multiplex PCR assay. Alongside multiparametric flow cytometry, deep sequencing of rearranged TCR beta loci was used to profile the T cell repertoires. TCRdb provides this immuneACCESS table in a form limited to in-frame rearrangements. Some clones are lacking; in checked studies, under half of them reflect an unresolved V gene, and why the rest are absent is not known. The sample data list 40,000 to 45,000 clones, and approximately 80% of these were observed just once. The ten largest clones add up to less than 30% of the sample.

In this chain, TRBV7-9 is recombined with TRBJ1-1; the D gene is unclear. This specimen was peripheral blood, taken from a patient treated with proton-based radiotherapy. The sequence derives from a woman aged 70-85 years with pancreatic cancer. This receptor has the CDR3 CASSPQLNTEAFF. The base sequence is TGTGCCAGCAGCCCACAATTGAACACTGAAGCTTTCTTT.